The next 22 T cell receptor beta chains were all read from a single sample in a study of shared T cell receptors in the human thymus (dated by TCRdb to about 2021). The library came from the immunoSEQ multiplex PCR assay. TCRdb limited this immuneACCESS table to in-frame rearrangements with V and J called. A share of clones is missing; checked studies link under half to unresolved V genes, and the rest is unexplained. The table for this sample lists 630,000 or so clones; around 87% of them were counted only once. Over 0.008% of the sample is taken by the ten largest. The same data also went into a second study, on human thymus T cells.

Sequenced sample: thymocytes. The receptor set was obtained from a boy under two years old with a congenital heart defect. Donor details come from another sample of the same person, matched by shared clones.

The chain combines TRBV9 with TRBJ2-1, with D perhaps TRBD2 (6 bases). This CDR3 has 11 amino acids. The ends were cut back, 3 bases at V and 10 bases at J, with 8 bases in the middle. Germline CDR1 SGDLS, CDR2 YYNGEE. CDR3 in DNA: TGTGCCAGCAGCGAACGGGGGGAGCAGTTCTTC. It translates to CASSERGEQFF. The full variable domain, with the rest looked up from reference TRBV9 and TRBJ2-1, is DSGVTQTPKHLITATGQRVTLRCSPRSGDLSVYWYQQSLDQGLQFLIQYYNGEERAKGNILERFSAQQFPDLHSELNLSSLELGDSALYFCASSERGEQFFGPGTRLTVL.

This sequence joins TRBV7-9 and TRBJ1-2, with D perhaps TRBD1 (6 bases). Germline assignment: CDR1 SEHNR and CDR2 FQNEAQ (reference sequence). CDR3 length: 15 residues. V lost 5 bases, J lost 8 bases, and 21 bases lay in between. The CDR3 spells CASSLGGQTPWGYTF. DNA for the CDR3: TGTGCCAGCAGCCTAGGTGGACAGACCCCATGGGGCTACACCTTC.

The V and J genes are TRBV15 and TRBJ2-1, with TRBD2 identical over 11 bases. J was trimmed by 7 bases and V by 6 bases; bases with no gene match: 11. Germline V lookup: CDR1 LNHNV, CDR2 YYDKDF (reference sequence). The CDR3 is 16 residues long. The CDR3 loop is CATSSTTSGSSNEQFF. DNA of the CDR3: TGTGCCACCAGTTCGACTACTAGCGGGAGTTCGAATGAGCAGTTCTTC.

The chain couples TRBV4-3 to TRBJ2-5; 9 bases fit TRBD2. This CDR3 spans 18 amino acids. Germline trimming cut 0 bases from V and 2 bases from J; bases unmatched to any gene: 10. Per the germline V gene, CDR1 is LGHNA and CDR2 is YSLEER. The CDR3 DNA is TGCGCCAGCAGCCAAGATCGCGTGGAGCGGGGGGCGCAAGAGACCCAGTACTTC. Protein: CASSQDRVERGAQETQYF.

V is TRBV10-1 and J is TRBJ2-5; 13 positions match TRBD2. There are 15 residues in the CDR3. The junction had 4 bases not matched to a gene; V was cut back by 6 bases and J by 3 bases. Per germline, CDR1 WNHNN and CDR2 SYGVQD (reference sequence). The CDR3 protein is CASSELAGGEETQYF. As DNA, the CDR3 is TGCGCCAGCAGCGAACTAGCGGGAGGGGAAGAGACCCAGTACTTC.

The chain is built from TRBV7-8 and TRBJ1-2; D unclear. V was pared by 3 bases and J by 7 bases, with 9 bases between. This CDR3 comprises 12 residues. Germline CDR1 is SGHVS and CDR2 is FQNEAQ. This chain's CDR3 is CASSFEESGYTF. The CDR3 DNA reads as TGTGCCAGCAGCTTTGAAGAGTCTGGCTACACCTTC.

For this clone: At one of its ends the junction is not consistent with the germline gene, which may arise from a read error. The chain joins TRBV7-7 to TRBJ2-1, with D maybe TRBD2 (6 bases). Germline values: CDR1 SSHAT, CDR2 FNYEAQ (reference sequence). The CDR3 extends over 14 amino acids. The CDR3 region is CASSLGGDDNEQFF. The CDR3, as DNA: TGTGCTAGCAGCTTGGGCGGGGATGACAATGAGCAGTTCTTC.

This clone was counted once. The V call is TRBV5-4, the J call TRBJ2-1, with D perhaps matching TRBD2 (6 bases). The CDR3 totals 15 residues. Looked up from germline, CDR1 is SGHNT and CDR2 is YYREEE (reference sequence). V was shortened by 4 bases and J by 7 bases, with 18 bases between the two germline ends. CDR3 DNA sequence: TGTGCCAGCAGCGGGGGGATTCCCGCCCAAAATGAGCAGTTCTTC. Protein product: CASSGGIPAQNEQFF.

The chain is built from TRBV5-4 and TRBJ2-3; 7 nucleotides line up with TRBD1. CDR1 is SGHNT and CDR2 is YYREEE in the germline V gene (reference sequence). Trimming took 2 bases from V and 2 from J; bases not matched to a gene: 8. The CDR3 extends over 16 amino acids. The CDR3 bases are TGTGCCAGCAGCTTACAAACAGGGGAAGACACAGATACGCAGTATTTT. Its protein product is CASSLQTGEDTDTQYF.

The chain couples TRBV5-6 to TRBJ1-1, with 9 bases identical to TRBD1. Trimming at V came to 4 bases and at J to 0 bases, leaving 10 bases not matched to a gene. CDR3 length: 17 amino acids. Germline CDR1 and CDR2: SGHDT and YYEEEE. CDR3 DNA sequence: TGTGCCAGCAGCGCACAGGGGGCGCGGGAAATGAACACTGAAGCTTTCTTT. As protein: CASSAQGAREMNTEAFF.

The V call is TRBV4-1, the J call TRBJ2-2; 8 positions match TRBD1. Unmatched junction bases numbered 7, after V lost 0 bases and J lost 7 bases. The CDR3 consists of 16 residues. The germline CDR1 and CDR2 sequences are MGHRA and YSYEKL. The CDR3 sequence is CASSQDRGPTDGELFF. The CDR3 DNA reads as TGCGCCAGCAGCCAAGACAGGGGGCCGACGGACGGGGAGCTGTTTTTT.

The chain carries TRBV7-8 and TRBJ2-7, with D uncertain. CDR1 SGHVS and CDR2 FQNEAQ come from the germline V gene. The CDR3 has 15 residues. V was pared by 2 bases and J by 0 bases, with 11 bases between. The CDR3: CASSLTTPSSYEQYF. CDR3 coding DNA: TGTGCCAGCAGCTTAACCACTCCGAGCTCCTACGAGCAGTACTTC.

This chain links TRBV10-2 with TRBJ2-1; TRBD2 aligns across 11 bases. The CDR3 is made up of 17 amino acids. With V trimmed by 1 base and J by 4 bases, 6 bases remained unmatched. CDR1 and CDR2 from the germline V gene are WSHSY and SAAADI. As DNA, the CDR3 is TGCGCCAGCAGTGAGTACGGGACTAGCGGAGGGTACAATGAGCAGTTCTTC. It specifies CASSEYGTSGGYNEQFF.

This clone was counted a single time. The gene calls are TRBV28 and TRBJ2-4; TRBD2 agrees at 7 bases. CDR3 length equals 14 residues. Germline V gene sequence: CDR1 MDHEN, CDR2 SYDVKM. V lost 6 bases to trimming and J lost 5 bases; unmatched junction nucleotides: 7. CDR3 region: CASSLLGLENIQYF. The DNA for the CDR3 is TGTGCCAGCAGCTTACTTGGACTAGAAAACATTCAGTACTTC.

CDR3 DNA: TGTGCCACCAGCGGACAGGGAAGGGAGGGGACTGAAGCTTTCTTT. Translation gives CATSGQGREGTEAFF. The chain joins TRBV15 to TRBJ1-1; 8 bases are a match to TRBD1. V trimming: 5 bases; J trimming: 5 bases; junction bases outside the gene matches: 10. This CDR3 comprises 15 residues. CDR1 and CDR2 (germline): LNHNV, YYDKDF (reference sequence).

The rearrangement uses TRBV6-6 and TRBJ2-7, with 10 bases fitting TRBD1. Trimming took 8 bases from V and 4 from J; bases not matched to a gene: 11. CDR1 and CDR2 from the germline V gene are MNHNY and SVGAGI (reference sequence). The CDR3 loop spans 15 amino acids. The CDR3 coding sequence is TGTGCCAGCCAACGGACAGGGGGGGATGCGTACGAGCAGTACTTC. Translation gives CASQRTGGDAYEQYF.

CDR3 sequence reads: CASSQDEAERYNEQFF. CDR3 DNA sequence: TGCGCCAGCAGCCAAGACGAAGCCGAGAGATACAATGAGCAGTTCTTC. This chain links TRBV4-3 with TRBJ2-1; D not resolved. There are 16 residues in the CDR3. CDR1 LGHNA and CDR2 YSLEER come from the germline V gene. The V gene lost 0 bases and the J gene lost 4 bases, with 13 bases spanning the gap.

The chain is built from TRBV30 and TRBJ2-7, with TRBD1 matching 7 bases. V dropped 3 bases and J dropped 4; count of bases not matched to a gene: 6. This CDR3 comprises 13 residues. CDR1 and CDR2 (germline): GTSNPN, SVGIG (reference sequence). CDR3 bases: TGTGCCTGGAGAAAACAGGGGAAATACGAGCAGTACTTC. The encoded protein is CAWRKQGKYEQYF.

The CDR3 nucleotides are TGTGCCAGCAGCAATACAGGGAAGCCTGGCGAGCAGTACTTC. Its translation: CASSNTGKPGEQYF. The gene calls are TRBV6-1 and TRBJ2-7; possibly TRBD1 for D (6 bases). This CDR3 spans 14 amino acids. Germline lookup yields CDR1 MNHNS and CDR2 SASEGT. V dropped 6 bases and J dropped 6 bases, with 18 bases sitting between them.

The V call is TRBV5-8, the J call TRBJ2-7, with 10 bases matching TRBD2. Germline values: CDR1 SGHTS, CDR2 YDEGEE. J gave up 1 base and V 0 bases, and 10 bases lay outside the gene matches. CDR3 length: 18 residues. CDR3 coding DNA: TGTGCCAGCAGCTTGGGACTAGCGGGTTCAGACTTATCCTACGAGCAGTACTTC. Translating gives CASSLGLAGSDLSYEQYF.

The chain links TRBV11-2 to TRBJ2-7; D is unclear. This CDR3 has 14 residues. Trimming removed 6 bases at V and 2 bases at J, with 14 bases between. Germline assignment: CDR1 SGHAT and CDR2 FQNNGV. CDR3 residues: CASRTHFRTYEQYF. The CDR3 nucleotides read TGTGCCAGCAGGACACATTTCCGTACCTACGAGCAGTACTTC.

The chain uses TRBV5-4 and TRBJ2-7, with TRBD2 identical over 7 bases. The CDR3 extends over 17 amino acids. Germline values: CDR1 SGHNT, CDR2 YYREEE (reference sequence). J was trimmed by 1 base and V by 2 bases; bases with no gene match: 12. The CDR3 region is CASSFIRTSESSYEQYF. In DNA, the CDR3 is TGTGCCAGCAGCTTTATCCGTACTAGCGAGTCTTCCTACGAGCAGTACTTC.